Listed below are T cell receptor beta chains from one sample, sequenced in a study of spatial heterogeneity in lung cancer. A single record per CDR3 protein comes from TCRdb applying MiXCR to the 5' RACE reads. This table holds around 40,000 distinct CDR3 sequences, about 5.8% found once. Sequencing used PBMCs, obtained at surgery. Every receptor here comes from a male donor with early-stage non-small cell lung cancer. The CDR3 runs from the conserved cysteine through the conserved F or W. A D gene is named only where the DNA matches it firmly. Rows may omit the clone size; those that give it use once, few, many or a size class.

many	TRBV9	TRBJ1-4	TRBD1	CASSGGGEKLFF	TGTGCCAGCAGCGGAGGGGGCGAAAAACTGTTTTTT
many	TRBV10-3	TRBJ1-5	.	CAISESKGGSWGQPQHF	TGTGCCATCAGTGAGTCGAAGGGGGGGAGCTGGGGTCAGCCCCAGCATTTT
few	TRBV6-1	TRBJ2-3	.	CAVPPNRGGFRDTQYF	TGTGCCGTACCCCCAAACAGGGGGGGGTTTAGAGATACGCAGTATTTT
many	TRBV3-1	TRBJ1-6	.	CASSQEGVPLHF	TGTGCCAGCAGCCAAGAAGGGGTACCCCTCCACTTT
few	TRBV30	TRBJ2-5	TRBD2	CAWSAGGQETQYF	TGTGCCTGGAGTGCGGGGGGCCAAGAGACCCAGTACTTC
many	TRBV5-1	TRBJ2-1	.	CASSLGDPTYNEQFF	TGCGCCAGCAGCTTGGGAGACCCTACCTACAATGAGCAGTTCTTC
many	TRBV20-1	TRBJ2-3	.	CSAARLTRGKTDTQYF	TGCAGTGCTGCCCGACTTACGAGAGGGAAGACAGATACGCAGTATTTT
many	TRBV5-1	TRBJ2-5	TRBD1	CASSLVDRGPETQYF	TGCGCCAGCAGCTTGGTCGACAGGGGTCCGGAGACCCAGTACTTC
many	TRBV27	TRBJ1-6	TRBD1	CASSLEQGASPLHF	TGTGCCAGCAGTTTAGAACAGGGGGCTTCACCCCTCCACTTT
few	TRBV30	TRBJ1-1	TRBD1	CAWRTGGWTEAFF	TGTGCCTGGAGAACAGGGGGCTGGACTGAAGCTTTCTTT
many	TRBV12-3/TRBV12-4	TRBJ1-6	.	CASSTGTDYNSPLHF	TGTGCCAGCAGTACCGGGACCGACTATAATTCACCCCTCCACTTT
many	TRBV28	TRBJ2-3	TRBD1	CASSIGGQATDTQYF	TGTGCCAGCAGTATTGGGGGACAGGCAACAGATACGCAGTATTTT
few	TRBV2	TRBJ2-3	TRBD2	CASSGRGGIGTDTQYF	TGTGCCAGCAGTGGGCGCGGGGGAATTGGCACAGATACGCAGTATTTT
many	TRBV7-2	TRBJ2-1	TRBD2	CASSLARSSGLGEQFF	TGTGCCAGCAGCTTAGCGCGGTCTAGCGGGCTCGGTGAGCAGTTCTTC
few	TRBV5-6	TRBJ1-1	.	CASLRTGRNGEAFF	TGTGCCAGCCTTAGAACAGGGAGGAACGGTGAAGCTTTCTTT
many	TRBV12-3/TRBV12-4	TRBJ2-7	TRBD2	CASSGRTSGYEQYF	TGTGCCAGCAGTGGAAGGACTAGCGGCTACGAGCAGTACTTC
many	TRBV24-1	TRBJ2-1	.	CATRIRSYNEQFF	TGTGCCACCCGGATTCGTTCCTACAATGAGCAGTTCTTC
many	TRBV5-1	TRBJ2-7	TRBD2	CASSSSGGAAGEQYF	TGCGCCAGCAGCTCTAGCGGGGGGGCCGCTGGCGAGCAGTACTTC
many	TRBV9	TRBJ1-6	TRBD1	CASSYRGSSPLHF	TGTGCCAGCAGCTACAGGGGTTCCTCACCCCTCCACTTT
many	TRBV4-2	TRBJ2-1	TRBD2	CASSQASGGEQFF	TGTGCCAGCAGCCAAGCTAGCGGGGGGGAGCAGTTCTTC
many	TRBV28	TRBJ1-4	TRBD1	CASSSGQGKEKLFF	TGTGCCAGCAGTTCTGGACAGGGGAAGGAAAAACTGTTTTTT
many	TRBV5-1	TRBJ2-7	.	CASSLEGRTYEQYF	TGCGCCAGCAGCTTGGAGGGCCGTACCTACGAGCAGTACTTC
.	TRBV5-4	TRBJ2-3	TRBD1	CASSSAGQGNTQYF	TGTGCCAGCAGCTCAGCTGGACAGGGGAATACGCAGTATTTT
many	TRBV11-1	TRBJ1-4	.	CASSQDARLLFF	TGTGCCAGCAGCCAGGACGCTCGTTTACTGTTTTTT
.	TRBV18	TRBJ2-5	TRBD2	CASSPPSGGGIETQYF	TGTGCCAGCTCACCACCCTCGGGCGGGGGAATAGAGACCCAGTACTTC
few	TRBV7-8	TRBJ1-5	.	CASSPYRIRSNQPQHF	TGTGCCAGCAGCCCGTATAGGATCCGTAGCAATCAGCCCCAGCATTTT
many	TRBV28	TRBJ1-2	.	CASSPRNYGYTF	TGTGCCAGCAGTCCCCGCAACTATGGCTACACCTTC
many	TRBV7-9	TRBJ1-1	.	CASRTGRLAEVTEAFF	TGTGCCAGCAGAACCGGCCGCCTCGCGGAGGTCACTGAAGCTTTCTTT
few	TRBV5-1	TRBJ1-3	.	CASSLSEGPSSGNTIYF	TGCGCCAGCAGCTTGTCCGAGGGCCCAAGCTCTGGAAACACCATATATTTT
many	TRBV11-1	TRBJ2-5	.	CASSPLQETQYF	TGTGCCAGCAGCCCCCTCCAAGAGACCCAGTACTTC
many	TRBV5-5	TRBJ2-4	.	CASSLVQPNIQYF	TGTGCCAGCAGCTTGGTACAGCCAAACATTCAGTACTTC
.	TRBV11-1	TRBJ1-1	.	CASRNSGATEAFF	TGTGCCAGCAGAAATTCAGGGGCCACTGAAGCTTTCTTT
many	TRBV24-1	TRBJ2-3	.	CATSGRRTDTQYF	TGTGCCACCAGTGGGCGCCGCACAGATACGCAGTATTTT